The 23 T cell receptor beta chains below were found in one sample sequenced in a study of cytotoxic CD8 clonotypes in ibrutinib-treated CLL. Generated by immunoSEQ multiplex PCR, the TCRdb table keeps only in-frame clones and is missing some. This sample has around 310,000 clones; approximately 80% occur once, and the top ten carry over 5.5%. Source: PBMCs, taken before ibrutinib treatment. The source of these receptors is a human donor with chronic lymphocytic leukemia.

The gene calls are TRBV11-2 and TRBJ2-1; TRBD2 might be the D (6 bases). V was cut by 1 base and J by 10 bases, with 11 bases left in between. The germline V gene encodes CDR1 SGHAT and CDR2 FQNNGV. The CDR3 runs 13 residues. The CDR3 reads CASSLVPRGEQFF. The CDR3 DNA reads TGTGCCAGCAGCTTAGTACCTCGGGGGGAGCAGTTCTTC.

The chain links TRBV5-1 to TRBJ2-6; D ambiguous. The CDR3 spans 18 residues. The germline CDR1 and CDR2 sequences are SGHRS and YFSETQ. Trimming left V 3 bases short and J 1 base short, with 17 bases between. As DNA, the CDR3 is TGCGCCAGCAGCTGGGCACGCCCCCAGGAGTCTGGGGCCAACGTCCTGACTTTC. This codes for CASSWARPQESGANVLTF.

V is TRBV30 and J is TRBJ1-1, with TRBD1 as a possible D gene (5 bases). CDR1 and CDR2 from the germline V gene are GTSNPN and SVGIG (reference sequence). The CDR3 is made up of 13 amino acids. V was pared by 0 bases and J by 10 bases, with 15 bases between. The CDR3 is CAWSVYGLGGAFF. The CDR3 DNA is TGTGCCTGGAGTGTATATGGGCTGGGGGGAGCTTTCTTT.

The CDR3 DNA sequence: TGTGCCAGCAGCTTAGCTGGGGCAGGACAGCCCCAGCATTTT. It yields the protein CASSLAGAGQPQHF. The V call is TRBV7-2, the J call TRBJ1-5, with a weak D call TRBD1 (5 bases). The ends were cut back, 0 bases at V and 7 bases at J, with 10 bases in the middle. Germline CDR1 and CDR2: SGHTA and FQGNSA. There are 14 residues in the CDR3.

In DNA form, the CDR3 reads TGTGCCAGCAGCTTCCCGACAGGGGGCTTAAACAATGAGCAGTTCTTC. It encodes CASSFPTGGLNNEQFF. V usage is TRBV5-4 and J usage is TRBJ2-1; 10 bases line up with TRBD1. The V gene's germline CDR1 is SGHNT and CDR2 YYREEE (reference sequence). J gave up 5 bases and V 2 bases, and 7 bases lay outside the gene matches. The CDR3 length is 16 residues.

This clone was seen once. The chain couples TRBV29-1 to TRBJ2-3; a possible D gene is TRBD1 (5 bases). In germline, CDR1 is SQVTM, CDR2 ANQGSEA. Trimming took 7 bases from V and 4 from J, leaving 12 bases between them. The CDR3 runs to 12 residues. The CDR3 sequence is CSGGPPSDTQYF. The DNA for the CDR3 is TGCAGCGGGGGCCCCCCCTCAGATACGCAGTATTTT.

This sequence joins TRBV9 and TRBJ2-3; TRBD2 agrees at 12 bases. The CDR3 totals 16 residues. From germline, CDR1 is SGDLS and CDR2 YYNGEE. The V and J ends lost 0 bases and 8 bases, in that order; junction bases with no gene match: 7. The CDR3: CASSVVTSGRLSTQYF. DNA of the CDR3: TGTGCCAGCAGCGTAGTTACTAGCGGGAGGTTAAGTACGCAGTATTTT.

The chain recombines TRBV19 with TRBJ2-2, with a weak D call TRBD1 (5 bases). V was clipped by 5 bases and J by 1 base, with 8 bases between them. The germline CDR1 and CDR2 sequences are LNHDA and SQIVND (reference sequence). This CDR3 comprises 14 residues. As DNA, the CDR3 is TGTGCCAGTAGTCAGGACAAGAACACCGGGGAGCTGTTTTTT. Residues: CASSQDKNTGELFF.

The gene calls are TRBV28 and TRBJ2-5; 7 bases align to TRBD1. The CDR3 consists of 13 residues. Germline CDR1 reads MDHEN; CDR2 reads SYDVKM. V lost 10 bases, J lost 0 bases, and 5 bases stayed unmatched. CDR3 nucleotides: TGTGCCACCACGGGACAGAACCAAGAGACCCAGTACTTC. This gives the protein CATTGQNQETQYF.

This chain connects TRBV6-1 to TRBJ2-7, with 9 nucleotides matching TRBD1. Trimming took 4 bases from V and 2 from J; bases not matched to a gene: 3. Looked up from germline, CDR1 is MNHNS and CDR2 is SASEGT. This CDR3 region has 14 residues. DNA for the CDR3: TGTGCCAGCAGTGTGGGACAGGGACCCTACGAGCAGTACTTC. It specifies CASSVGQGPYEQYF.

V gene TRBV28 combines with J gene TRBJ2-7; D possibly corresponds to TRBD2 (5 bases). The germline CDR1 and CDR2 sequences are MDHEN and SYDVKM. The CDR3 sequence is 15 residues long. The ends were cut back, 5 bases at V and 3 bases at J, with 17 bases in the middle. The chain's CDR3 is CASSRGYRSIYEQYF. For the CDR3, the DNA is TGTGCCAGCAGTCGGGGTTATAGGAGTATCTACGAGCAGTACTTC. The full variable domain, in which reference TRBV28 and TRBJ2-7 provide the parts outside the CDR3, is DVKVTQSSRYLVKRTGEKVFLECVQDMDHENMFWYRQDPGLGLRLIYFSYDVKMKEKGDIPEGYSVSREKKERFSLILESASTNQTSMYLCASSRGYRSIYEQYFGPGTRLTVT.

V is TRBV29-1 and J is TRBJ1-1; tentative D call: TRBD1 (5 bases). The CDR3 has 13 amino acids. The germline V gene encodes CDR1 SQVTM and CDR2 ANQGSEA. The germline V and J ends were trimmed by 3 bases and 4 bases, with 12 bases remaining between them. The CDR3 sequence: CSVDRSGGTEAFF. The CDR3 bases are TGCAGCGTTGATAGGAGTGGGGGCACTGAAGCTTTCTTT.

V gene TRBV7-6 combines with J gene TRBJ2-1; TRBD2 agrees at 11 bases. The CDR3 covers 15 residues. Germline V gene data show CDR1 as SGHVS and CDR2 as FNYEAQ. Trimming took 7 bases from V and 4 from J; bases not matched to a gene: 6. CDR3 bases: TGTGCCAGCACCCTGGGACTAGCGGCTTACAATGAGCAGTTCTTC. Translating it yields CASTLGLAAYNEQFF. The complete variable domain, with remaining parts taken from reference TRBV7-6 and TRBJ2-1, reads GAGVSQSPRYKVTKRGQDVALRCDPISGHVSLYWYRQALGQGPEFLTYFNYEAQQDKSGLPNDRFSAERPEGSISTLTIQRTEQRDSAMYRCASTLGLAAYNEQFFGPGTRLTVL.

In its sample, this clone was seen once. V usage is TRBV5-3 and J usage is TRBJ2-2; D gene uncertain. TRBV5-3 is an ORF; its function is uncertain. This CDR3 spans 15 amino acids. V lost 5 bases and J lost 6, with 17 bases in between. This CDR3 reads CARSRAGPNSGELFF. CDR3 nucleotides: TGTGCCAGAAGTCGTGCCGGGCCTAATTCCGGGGAGCTGTTTTTT.

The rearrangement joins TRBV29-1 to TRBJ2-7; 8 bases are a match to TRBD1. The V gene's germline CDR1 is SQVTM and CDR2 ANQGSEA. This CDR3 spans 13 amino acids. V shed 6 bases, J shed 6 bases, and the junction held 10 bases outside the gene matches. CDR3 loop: CSVDLTGVGEQYF. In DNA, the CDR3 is TGCAGCGTAGACTTGACAGGGGTAGGCGAGCAGTACTTC.

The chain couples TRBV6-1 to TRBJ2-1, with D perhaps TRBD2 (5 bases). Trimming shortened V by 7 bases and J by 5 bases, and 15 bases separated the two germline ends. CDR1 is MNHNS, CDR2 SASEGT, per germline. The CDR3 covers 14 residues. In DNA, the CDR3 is TGTGCCAGCATCGTCAAACTAGAAAACAATGAGCAGTTCTTC. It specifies CASIVKLENNEQFF.

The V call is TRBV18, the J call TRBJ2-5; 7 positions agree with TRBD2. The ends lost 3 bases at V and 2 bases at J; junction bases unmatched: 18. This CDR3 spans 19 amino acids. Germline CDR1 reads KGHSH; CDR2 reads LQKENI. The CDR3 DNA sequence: TGTGCCAGCTCACCCTTAGCGTGGGAGGGCCGAGAGAGGCAAGAGACCCAGTACTTC. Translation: CASSPLAWEGRERQETQYF.

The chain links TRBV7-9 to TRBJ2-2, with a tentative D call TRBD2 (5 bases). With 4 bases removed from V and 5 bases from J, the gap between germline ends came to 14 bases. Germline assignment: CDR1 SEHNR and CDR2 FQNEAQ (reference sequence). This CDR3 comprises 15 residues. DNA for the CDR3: TGTGCCAGCAGCTCCACAGACCGGGGAACCGGGGAGCTGTTTTTT. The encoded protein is CASSSTDRGTGELFF.

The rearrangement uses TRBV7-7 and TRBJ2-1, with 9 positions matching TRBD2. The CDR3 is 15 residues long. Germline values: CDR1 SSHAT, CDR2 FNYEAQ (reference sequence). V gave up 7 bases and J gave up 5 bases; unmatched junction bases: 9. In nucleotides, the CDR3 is TGTGCCAGCAATGCGTCTAGCGGGAAGAACAATGAGCAGTTCTTC. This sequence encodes CASNASSGKNNEQFF. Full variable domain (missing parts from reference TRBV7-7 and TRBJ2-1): GAGVSQSPRYKVTKRGQDVTLRCDPISSHATLYWYQQALGQGPEFLTYFNYEAQPDKSGLPSDRFSAERPEGSISTLTIQRTEQRDSAMYRCASNASSGKNNEQFFGPGTRLTVL.

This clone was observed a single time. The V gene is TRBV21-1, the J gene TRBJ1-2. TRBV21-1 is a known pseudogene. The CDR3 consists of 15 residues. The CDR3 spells CASSSGTRDLYGYTF. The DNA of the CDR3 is TGTGCCAGCAGCTCAGGGACCCGGGATTTATATGGCTACACCTTC.

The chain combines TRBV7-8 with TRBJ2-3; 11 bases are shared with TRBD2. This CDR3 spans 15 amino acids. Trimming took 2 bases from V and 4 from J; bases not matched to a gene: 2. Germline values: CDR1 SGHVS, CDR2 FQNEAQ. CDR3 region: CASSLRTSGSDTQYF. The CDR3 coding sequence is TGTGCCAGCAGCTTACGGACTAGCGGGTCAGATACGCAGTATTTT.

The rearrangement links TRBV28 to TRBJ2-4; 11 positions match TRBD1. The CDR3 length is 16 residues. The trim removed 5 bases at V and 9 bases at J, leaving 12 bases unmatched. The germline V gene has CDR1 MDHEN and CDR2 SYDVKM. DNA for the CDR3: TGTGCCAGCAGTCCGAGGACAGGGGGCGCATATGTCATTCAGTACTTC. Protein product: CASSPRTGGAYVIQYF.

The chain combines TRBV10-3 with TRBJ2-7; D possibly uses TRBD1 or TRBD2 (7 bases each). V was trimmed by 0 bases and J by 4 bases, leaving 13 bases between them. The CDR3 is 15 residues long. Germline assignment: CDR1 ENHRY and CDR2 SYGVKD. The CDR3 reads CAISESAQGGYEQYF. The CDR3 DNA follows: TGTGCCATCAGTGAGTCGGCTCAGGGGGGGTACGAGCAGTACTTC.